The rows below give T cell receptor beta chains drawn from one sample of a study of cytomegalovirus exposure and HLA in healthy donors. Data came from immunoSEQ multiplex PCR; TCRdb stores just in-frame clones and leaves some out. The sample has 150,000 to 200,000 clones, over 65% seen once. Sequencing was done on a sample of PBMCs. These receptors all come from a woman aged 25 to 39 in good health and CMV-seropositive. Each CDR3 is given with its conserved first and last residue. The D gene is left open where the match is weak. Clone size appears in some rows only: once, few, many, or a class for an expanded clone.

>TRBV5-4|NA|TRBJ1-2|TRBD1
TGTGCCAGCAGCTTGGAGGGGGCGGCTAACTATGGCTACACCTTC
CASSLEGAANYGYTF
>TRBV28|NA|TRBJ2-1|TRBD2
TGTGCCAGCAGTTCTAGGCTAGCGGGAGACCACAATGAGCAGTTCTTC
CASSSRLAGDHNEQFF
>TRBV30|NA|TRBJ2-5|NA
TGTGCCTGGACCAGGGGGGTTGTGGAGACCCAGTACTTC
CAWTRGVVETQYF
>TRBV14|NA|TRBJ1-1|NA
TGTGCCAGCAGCTACACCCTGAACACTGAAGCTTTCTTT
CASSYTLNTEAFF
>TRBV19|few|TRBJ2-3|TRBD2
TGTGCCAGTAGTATCGGCGGGAGTTTAACAGATACGCAGTATTTT
CASSIGGSLTDTQYF
>TRBV9|NA|TRBJ2-1|TRBD1
TGTGCCAGCAGCGGATTACAGGGGGCCCACAATGAGCAGTTCTTC
CASSGLQGAHNEQFF
>TRBV6-5|NA|TRBJ1-1|NA
TGTGCCAGCAGTTACTCGATGGTAGGGAGCACTGAAGCTTTCTTT
CASSYSMVGSTEAFF
>TRBV11-2|NA|TRBJ2-1|NA
TGTGCCAGCAGCTTAATGGCTAGCAGCAAAGGGCACAATGAGCAGTTCTTC
CASSLMASSKGHNEQFF
>TRBV19|NA|TRBJ1-5|NA
TGTGCCAGTAGTATGGGGGGGGATCAGCCCCAGCATTTT
CASSMGGDQPQHF
>TRBV4-2|NA|TRBJ2-3|NA
TGTGCCAGCAGCCTGGCGGGACAGACCACAGATACGCAGTATTTT
CASSLAGQTTDTQYF
>TRBV7-2|NA|TRBJ1-5|NA
TGTGCCAGCAGCCCAACGGGGATGGGGAATCAGCCCCAGCATTTT
CASSPTGMGNQPQHF
>TRBV5-1|few|TRBJ1-1|NA
TGCGCCAGCAGCCCCGCGAGGGTTGGGGACACTGAAGCTTTCTTT
CASSPARVGDTEAFF
>TRBV5-1|NA|TRBJ2-2|NA
TGCGCCAGCAGCTTGTACCCCACTTCCCCCCGTATAGAAGAGCTGTTTTTT
CASSLYPTSPRIEELFF
>TRBV7-8|once|TRBJ1-2|TRBD1
TGTGCCAGCAGCTTAGGGACAGGTTTCAACTATGGCTACACCTTC
CASSLGTGFNYGYTF
>TRBV25-1|few|TRBJ1-3|NA
TGTGCCAGCAGTGAATTGAACAGGGACTCTGGAAACACCATATATTTT
CASSELNRDSGNTIYF
>TRBV2|NA|TRBJ2-1|TRBD2
TGTGCCAGCAGGGCGTTAGCGGGAGTCAATGAGCAGTTCTTC
CASRALAGVNEQFF
>TRBV28|NA|TRBJ2-3|NA
TGTGCCAGCAGTTTACTTCGACAGCCCCCCACCGCTAGCACAGATACGCAGTATTTT
CASSLLRQPPTASTDTQYF
>TRBV11-3|NA|TRBJ2-5|TRBD1
TGTGCCAGCAGCTTAAATTGGGGGACAGATATGAATTCAGGGGAGACCCAGTACTTC
CASSLNWGTDMNSGETQYF
>TRBV19|few|TRBJ1-5|TRBD1
TGTGCCAGTAGGAGTCGGACAGGCCTTCTTGATCAGCCCCAGCATTTT
CASRSRTGLLDQPQHF
>TRBV9|NA|TRBJ1-2|TRBD1
TGTGCCAGCAGCGTAGGTACAGGGGGTACTAACTATGGCTACACCTTC
CASSVGTGGTNYGYTF
>TRBV11-2|NA|TRBJ2-7|NA
TGTGCCAGCAGCCGAGACTACGAGCAGTACTTC
CASSRDYEQYF
>TRBV19|few|TRBJ2-7|NA
TGTGCCAGTAGTATCTCTCACACCTACGAGCAGTACTTC
CASSISHTYEQYF
>TRBV6-1|NA|TRBJ2-1|TRBD1
TGTGCCAGCAGTGAAGCGTATACCTCCGGGACAGGGGTCTACAATGAGCAGTTCTTC
CASSEAYTSGTGVYNEQFF
>TRBV14|NA|TRBJ2-7|NA
TGTGCCAGCAGCCAAGTAGGACTACGAACCTACGAGCAGTACTTC
CASSQVGLRTYEQYF
>TRBV4-3|NA|TRBJ1-2|NA
TGCGCCAGCAGCCAAGATGCACAGGGAATCGGTTCTGGCTACACCTTC
CASSQDAQGIGSGYTF
>TRBV2|NA|TRBJ2-3|NA
TGTGCCAGCAGTGCACAGAGCACAGATACGCAGTATTTT
CASSAQSTDTQYF
>TRBV5-4|NA|TRBJ2-3|TRBD1
TGTGCCAGCGCGACAGGGGGAACAGATACGCAGTATTTT
CASATGGTDTQYF
>TRBV5-1|NA|TRBJ2-2|TRBD2
TGCGCCAGCAGCCCCCGACTAAGCGGGAGTCCGAACACCGGGGAGCTGTTTTTT
CASSPRLSGSPNTGELFF
>TRBV4-1|NA|TRBJ1-5|TRBD1
TGCGCCAGCAGCCAAGCTACCGACAGGGCCGTCTCGGGACAGCCCCAGCATTTT
CASSQATDRAVSGQPQHF
>TRBV2|once|TRBJ1-5|NA
TGTGCCAGCAGTGGGCAGGGGTTCAATCAGCCCCAGCATTTT
CASSGQGFNQPQHF
>TRBV2|NA|TRBJ2-7|NA
TGTGCCAGCAGTGACGTCTACTCCTTAAGATCCTACGAGCAGTACTTC
CASSDVYSLRSYEQYF
>TRBV7-9|NA|TRBJ1-1|NA
TGTGCCAGCAGCTTGGAGACCGGTGGAGCTTTCTTT
CASSLETGGAFF
>TRBV28|NA|TRBJ1-2|NA
TGTGCCAGCGTACGGGACTATGGCTACACCTTC
CASVRDYGYTF
>TRBV7-6|NA|TRBJ2-2|TRBD2
TGTGCCACTAATAGCGATGGACTAGCGGGAACCGGGGAGCTGTTTTTT
CATNSDGLAGTGELFF
>TRBV28|NA|TRBJ1-4|NA
TGTGCCAGCAGGACGGGGGGTACTAATGAAAAACTGTTTTTT
CASRTGGTNEKLFF
>TRBV4-2|NA|TRBJ2-2|NA
TGTGCCAGCAGCCCCTGGCCTGGGGAGCTGTTTTTT
CASSPWPGELFF
>TRBV25-1|NA|TRBJ2-7|NA
TGTGCCACCAACGGGGGGCTTCCCTACGAGCAGTACTTC
CATNGGLPYEQYF
>TRBV5-4|NA|TRBJ2-2|TRBD2
TGTGCCAGCAGGCTCGGGGGGGGGACCGGGGAGCTGTTTTTT
CASRLGGGTGELFF
>TRBV19|once|TRBJ1-2|NA
TGTGCCAGTAGTCCACGGACGGACTTTCCGACGCTTAACTATGGCTACACCTTC
CASSPRTDFPTLNYGYTF
>TRBV9|NA|TRBJ2-7|NA
TGTGCCAGCAGCGTGGGGAGTTCCTCCTACGAGCAGTACTTC
CASSVGSSSYEQYF
>TRBV28|NA|TRBJ1-1|NA
TGTGCCAGCAGTGGGCACGGCATGAACACTGAAGCTTTCTTT
CASSGHGMNTEAFF
>TRBV5-6|NA|TRBJ2-1|NA
TGTGCCAGCAGCCTCCCGAGGGGGGGGTCCCCCTACAATGAGCAGTTCTTC
CASSLPRGGSPYNEQFF
>TRBV2|few|TRBJ1-2|NA
TGTGCCAGCAGACAGGGCGACTATGGCTACACCTTC
CASRQGDYGYTF
>TRBV10-3|NA|TRBJ2-1|NA
TGTGCCATCAGTGCCCCCGACAGAGACAATGAGCAGTTCTTC
CAISAPDRDNEQFF
>TRBV11-2|few|TRBJ1-2|NA
TGTGCCAGCAGCCCCGACAGGTACTATGGCTACACCTTC
CASSPDRYYGYTF
>TRBV27|NA|TRBJ2-7|TRBD2
TGTGCCAGCAGTTGGACTAGCGGAGCCCCCTACGAGCAGTACTTC
CASSWTSGAPYEQYF
>TRBV4-2|NA|TRBJ2-6|TRBD2
TGTGCCAGCAGCCGAACTAGCGGGAGGGCCAATGGGGCCAACGTCCTGACTTTC
CASSRTSGRANGANVLTF
>TRBV13|NA|TRBJ2-3|NA
TGTGCCAGCAGCACCTGGGACACCTACACAGATACGCAGTATTTT
CASSTWDTYTDTQYF
>TRBV7-2|few|TRBJ2-7|NA
TGTGCCAGCAGCTCGCCCCCTCCACTCGGGATTCCCTACGAGCAGTACTTC
CASSSPPPLGIPYEQYF
>TRBV6-5|NA|TRBJ1-5|NA
TGTGCCAGCAGGGGGATGGCAGGGAGCAATCAGCCCCAGCATTTT
CASRGMAGSNQPQHF
>TRBV13|NA|TRBJ2-7|TRBD2
TGTGCCAGCAGCACCCAAGGACTAGCGGGAGGGCCAGGCGAGCAGTACTTC
CASSTQGLAGGPGEQYF
>TRBV5-1|few|TRBJ2-1|TRBD2
TGCGCCAGCAGCTTGGAAGCAGCGGGAGGGCGGGCGCAGTTCTTC
CASSLEAAGGRAQFF
>TRBV6-6|NA|TRBJ1-5|NA
TGTGCCAGCAGTTACCCGGCGGGGGATAATCAGCCCCAGCATTTT
CASSYPAGDNQPQHF
>TRBV16|NA|TRBJ1-1|NA
TGTGCCAGCAGCCCAGACCAGGGAAATGAAGCTTTCTTT
CASSPDQGNEAFF
>TRBV2|NA|TRBJ2-7|NA
TGTGCCAGTAGGGGAAACGGGGAGCAGTACTTC
CASRGNGEQYF
>TRBV12-5|NA|TRBJ2-2|NA
TGTGCTAGTGGTTACACGACAGGACGAAGTGACACCGGGGAGCTGTTTTTT
CASGYTTGRSDTGELFF
>TRBV28|NA|TRBJ2-2|NA
TGTGCCAGCAGAGACCTCGGGCTAGCAGGCGGGGAGCTGTTTTTT
CASRDLGLAGGELFF
>TRBV6-6|NA|TRBJ1-4|NA
TGTGCCAGCCGGGTCCAAAATGAAAAACTGTTTTTT
CASRVQNEKLFF
>TRBV6-1|NA|TRBJ1-4|NA
TGTGCCAGCAGTGATCCAGGACTGTTTTTT
CASSDPGLFF